These T cell receptor beta chains were read from a single sample in a study of cytomegalovirus exposure and HLA in healthy donors. Measured with immunoSEQ multiplex PCR; TCRdb has only the in-frame clones, and not every one. The sample yields 200,000 to 250,000 clones, over 80% seen once. Source material: PBMCs. These receptor sequences come from a boy aged 2 to 9 in good health and CMV-seronegative. CDR3s include the opening cysteine and the closing phenylalanine or tryptophan. Each record gives: CDR3 length, J gene, V gene, CDR3 protein.

>16|TRBJ2-1|TRBV6-5
CASSSGGTGSYNEQFF
>14|TRBJ1-1|TRBV10-3
CAITTSGGNTEAFF
>15|TRBJ2-5|TRBV7-2
CASSLTSGAQETQYF
>15|TRBJ2-1|TRBV11-1
CASSSRQGVRDEQFF
>17|TRBJ2-1|TRBV15
CATSRDRYSGGYNEQFF
>14|TRBJ1-1|TRBV6-1
CAGQRTGRRTEAFF
>15|TRBJ2-1|TRBV2
CASSAGHRGYNEQFF
>15|TRBJ2-2|TRBV11-2
CASSLGQTNTGELFF
>13|TRBJ1-5|TRBV5-1
CASGQGPNQPQHF
>15|TRBJ1-5|TRBV19
CASSIGTASNQPQHF
>13|TRBJ1-1|TRBV9
CASSVGPDTEAFF
>14|TRBJ2-7|TRBV7-9
CASSPGQYYYEQYF
>14|TRBJ2-2|TRBV5-1
CASSPREGGGELFF
>16|TRBJ2-2|TRBV7-9
CASSLGRAGSTGELFF
>14|TRBJ2-7|TRBV29-1
CSVEAGTSPYEQYF
>11|TRBJ2-5|TRBV27
CASSLSETQYF